This T cell receptor (beta chain) came from a study of blood T cell repertoires in COVID-19. Here immunoSEQ multiplex PCR was the method, and the copy in TCRdb shows in-frame clones only, minus some. The data show just over 150,000 clones, around 93% seen once. From germline, CDR1 is SGHAT and CDR2 FQNNGV. The CDR3 sequence is 17 residues long. V lost 2 bases and J 2 bases, leaving 19 bases between the germline ends. The sequence was collected from a man aged 25 to 40 with COVID-19, enrolled during active disease. This chain connects TRBV11-2 to TRBJ2-7; perhaps TRBD1 as D (6 bases). Specimen: peripheral blood. The CDR3 is CASSLNRVGGLPYEQYF. In DNA, the CDR3 is TGTGCCAGCAGCTTAAACAGGGTTGGAGGTTTGCCCTACGAGCAGTACTTC.